Here is one T cell receptor beta chain with its context. Other DNA sequences of this sample code for an identical CDR3. The record originates from a study of blood T cell repertoires in COVID-19. Study in general: The samples span acute and convalescent COVID-19 from the United States, Italy and Spain. PBMCs, B-cell-depleted T cells, or T cells provided the cDNA or gDNA that made up the material.

CDR1 ENHRY and CDR2 SYGVKD come from the germline V gene. This CDR3 is built from 14 residues. V dropped 3 bases and J dropped 3 bases, with 11 bases sitting between them. TCRdb's copy holds only in-frame clones and misses some; the assay was immunoSEQ multiplex PCR. The table lists 150,000 to 200,000 clones, 80% of them singletons. Sample: peripheral blood. This receptor was obtained from a man aged 60-69 years with acute or convalescent COVID-19. V gene TRBV10-3 combines with J gene TRBJ1-1; TRBD1 might be the D (5 bases). The CDR3 sequence: CAISERGGDTEAFF. The CDR3 DNA reads as TGTGCCATCAGTGAACGGGGGGGTGACACTGAAGCTTTCTTT.